The 7 T cell receptor beta chains below were found in one sample sequenced in a study of blood T cell repertoires in COVID-19 (dated by TCRdb to the early 2020s). Libraries were prepared through the immunoSEQ multiplex PCR assay. What TCRdb holds here is the immuneACCESS table cut down to in-frame rearrangements. Part of the clones is not present; checked against another copy, under half of the missing clones reflect an unresolved V gene, and the others are unexplained. Present in this sample are fewer than 140,000 clones, 71% of which were seen just once. In total, the top ten clones hold 0.75% to 1% of the sample. The sequencing input was peripheral blood. These receptors originate from a human donor with acute or convalescent COVID-19. The donor label of this sample is uncertain.

The chain couples TRBV30 to TRBJ1-1; 7 bases align to TRBD1. The CDR3 contains 13 residues. The V gene's germline CDR1 is GTSNPN and CDR2 SVGIG (reference sequence). J gave up 5 bases and V 1 base, and 4 bases lay outside the gene matches. CDR3 sequence reads: CAWSAGQVTEAFF. CDR3 nucleotides: TGTGCCTGGAGTGCCGGACAGGTAACTGAAGCTTTCTTT. Using reference TRBV30 and TRBJ1-1 for the parts outside the CDR3, the full variable domain is SQTIHQWPATLVQPVGSPLSLECTVEGTSNPNLYWYRQAAGRGLQLLFYSVGIGQISSEVPQNLSASRPQDRQFILSSKKLLLSDSGFYLCAWSAGQVTEAFFGQGTRLTVV.

Many counts were recorded for this clone. The chain uses TRBV7-9 and TRBJ1-5; D is undetermined. Germline assignment: CDR1 SEHNR and CDR2 FQNEAQ (reference sequence). V lost 1 base to trimming and J lost 3 bases, with 4 bases between them. The CDR3 is made up of 13 amino acids. As DNA, the CDR3 is TGTGCCAGCAGCTTAGAGCTCAATCAGCCCCAGCATTTT. It encodes CASSLELNQPQHF.

J is TRBJ2-2 and V is TRBV6-5; 12 bases are a match to TRBD2. The CDR3 has 14 amino acids. The junction had 1 base not matched to a gene; V was cut back by 7 bases and J by 4 bases. Germline assignment: CDR1 MNHEY and CDR2 SVGAGI. The CDR3 region is CASKLAGGTGELFF. CDR3 DNA: TGTGCCAGCAAACTAGCGGGAGGCACCGGGGAGCTGTTTTTT.

This clone was observed a single time. This chain uses TRBV15 with TRBJ2-2; possibly TRBD2 for D (6 bases). CDR1 and CDR2 (germline): LNHNV, YYDKDF (reference sequence). Trimming took 0 bases from V and 6 from J, leaving 17 bases between them. The CDR3 spans 17 residues. The DNA for the CDR3 is TGTGCCACCAGCAGAGATCTTGCTAGCGAGTTCGCCGGGGAGCTGTTTTTT. Protein product: CATSRDLASEFAGELFF. The variable domain in full, completed from reference TRBV15 and TRBJ2-2, reads DAMVIQNPRYQVTQFGKPVTLSCSQTLNHNVMYWYQQKSSQAPKLLFHYYDKDFNNEADTPDNFQSRRPNTSFCFLDIRSPGLGDTAMYLCATSRDLASEFAGELFFGEGSRLTVL.

CDR3 in DNA: TGCAGCGTGGCGTTTTGGGACAGGGGGAACACCGGGGAGCTGTTTTTT. This gives the protein CSVAFWDRGNTGELFF. This chain connects TRBV29-1 to TRBJ2-2; 10 nucleotides align to TRBD1. Germline V gene data show CDR1 as SQVTM and CDR2 as ANQGSEA. The V segment lost 6 bases and the J segment 1 base; nucleotides outside the gene matches: 8. This CDR3 contains 16 residues.

The rearrangement uses TRBV7-6 and TRBJ1-4; no reliable D call. V was shortened by 2 bases and J by 11 bases, with 9 bases between the two germline ends. This CDR3 comprises 12 residues. Germline V gives CDR1 SGHVS, CDR2 FNYEAQ. The CDR3 sequence is CASSLSQSKLFF. The CDR3 region has the DNA TGTGCCAGCAGCTTATCCCAGTCGAAACTGTTTTTT.

This clone showed up just once. The chain employs TRBV9 and TRBJ1-6, with TRBD1 matching 7 bases. The CDR3 is 14 residues long. The germline gives CDR1 SGDLS, CDR2 YYNGEE. Unmatched junction bases numbered 1, after V lost 5 bases and J lost 2 bases. The CDR3: CASRGTAYNSPLHF. In DNA, the CDR3 is TGTGCCAGCAGAGGGACAGCCTATAATTCACCCCTCCACTTT.